The present T cell receptor (beta chain) was sequenced within a study of yellow fever vaccine responses in identical twins. Study-wide results and caveats: Twins' vaccine T cell response reportedly gave the appearance of partial convergence and partial personalization.

The CDR3 runs to 16 residues. Germline V gene data show CDR1 as SGHNT and CDR2 as YENEEA. Deletions cut 0 bases from V and 6 bases from J, with 15 bases between. A remark on this clonotype: The antigen is unknown.

TCRdb ran MiXCR on the RT-PCR reads and lists one entry per CDR3 protein. The repertoire holds over a thousand distinct CDR3 sequences, with approximately 80% as singletons. Specimen: T cells from blood (PBMCs), unsorted or a sorted subset (not recorded which), collected before or after yellow fever vaccination (not recorded which). The source is a female donor who received the yellow fever vaccine. The genes are TRBV11-3 and TRBJ2-1; D call uncertain. In nucleotides, the CDR3 is TGTGCCAGCAGCTTAGATCCGGCAGAATCGGGCAATGAGCAGTTCTTC. Its protein product is CASSLDPAESGNEQFF. The full variable domain, in which reference TRBV11-3 and TRBJ2-1 provide the parts outside the CDR3, is EAGVVQSPRYKIIEKKQPVAFWCNPISGHNTLYWYLQNLGQGPELLIRYENEEAVDDSQLPKDRFSAERLKGVDSTLKIQPAELGDSAVYLCASSLDPAESGNEQFFGPGTRLTVL.